These 23 T cell receptor beta chains were sequenced from one sample in a study of blood T cells in healthy people across ages (dated by TCRdb to between 2014 and 2016). The method was 5' RACE. This sample was sequenced with an Illumina HiSeq 2500. A second roughly 6 to 11 cycle PCR used a sample-barcoded 5' primer and a J-beta primer mix. The public reads were reprocessed in TCRdb via fastp at Q25 and MiXCR, keeping in-frame beta chains. Under each unique CDR3 protein, matching rows form one entry showing the most common genes and DNA. Present in this sample are 710,000 or so distinct CDR3 sequences, about 20% of which were seen just once. The ten top clones hold around 21% of the sample. The sequenced sample consisted of blood. The receptors derive from a man between 65 and 85 years old in good health.

The rearrangement uses TRBV28 and TRBJ2-3, with 10 bases that match TRBD1. J lost 1 base, V lost 5 bases, and 15 bases had no gene match. In germline, CDR1 is MDHEN, CDR2 SYDVKM. The length of the CDR3 is 19 residues. In nucleotides, the CDR3 is TGTGCCAGCAGTGAATCCCTTTACAACGGACAGGGGGGCACAGATACGCAGTATTTT. Translated, it gives CASSESLYNGQGGTDTQYF.

This clonotype has more than one count but fewer than ten. The CDR3: CASSNELSNEQFF. CDR3 bases: TGTGCCAGCAGTAATGAGTTGAGCAATGAGCAGTTCTTC. The rearrangement uses TRBV12-3 or TRBV12-4 and TRBJ2-1; D ambiguous. The CDR3 contains 13 residues. V lost 5 bases to trimming and J lost 6 bases, with 11 bases between them.

This clonotype came up a few times. The genes are TRBV12-3 or TRBV12-4 and TRBJ2-5, with D perhaps matching TRBD2 (7 bases). The CDR3 sequence is 16 residues long. Trimming left V 3 bases short and J 5 bases short, with 19 bases between. The CDR3 sequence is CASSFWGGAGKETQYF. The CDR3 bases are TGTGCCAGCAGTTTCTGGGGGGGGGCCGGGAAGGAGACCCAGTACTTC.

This clonotype was detected many times. The gene calls are TRBV2 and TRBJ2-5; TRBD2 might be the D (6 bases). Trimming removed 2 bases at V and 5 bases at J, with 9 bases between. The V gene's germline CDR1 is SNHLY and CDR2 FYNNEI. The CDR3 spans 13 residues. The CDR3 sequence is CASSELAYETQYF. In DNA, the CDR3 is TGTGCCAGCAGTGAACTAGCGTACGAGACCCAGTACTTC. Together with reference TRBV2 and TRBJ2-5, the CDR3 gives the full variable domain: EPEVTQTPSHQVTQMGQEVILRCVPISNHLYFYWYRQILGQKVEFLVSFYNNEISEKSEIFDDQFSVERPDGSNFTLKIRSTKLEDSAMYFCASSELAYETQYFGPGTRLLVL.

A few counts support this clonotype. This chain uses TRBV29-1 with TRBJ1-2; 7 bases agree with TRBD1. The CDR3 has 11 amino acids. Germline CDR1 reads SQVTM; CDR2 reads ANQGSEA. J was trimmed by 6 bases and V by 6 bases; bases with no gene match: 4. CDR3 residues: CSVRTGNGYTF. In nucleotides, the CDR3 is TGCAGCGTAAGGACAGGCAATGGCTACACCTTC.

The chain carries TRBV15 and TRBJ1-1; D unresolved. The CDR3 totals 15 residues. V was shortened by 0 bases and J by 11 bases, with 19 bases between the two germline ends. The germline V gene has CDR1 LNHNV and CDR2 YYDKDF (reference sequence). In nucleotides, the CDR3 is TGTGCCACCAGCAGAGATTCCTTTCTGGCGGTGGCGGCTTTCTTT. Translation: CATSRDSFLAVAAFF.

This clonotype was found many times. The chain combines TRBV5-4 with TRBJ2-3, with no clear D. The V end was cut by 2 bases, the J end by 2 bases, with 12 bases between. The CDR3 loop spans 15 amino acids. The germline CDR1 and CDR2 sequences are SGHNT and YYREEE (reference sequence). Here the CDR3 reads CASSFPDLYTDTQYF. DNA for the CDR3: TGTGCCAGCAGCTTCCCCGACCTGTACACAGATACGCAGTATTTT.

For this clonotype: At one end the junction does not follow the germline gene, possibly because of a read error. The rearrangement uses TRBV6-2 or TRBV6-3 and TRBJ2-5; 8 bases fit TRBD2. CDR1 and CDR2 (germline): MNHEY, SVGEGT. CDR3 length equals 14 residues. CDR3 sequence: CASTQTSEGETQYF. CDR3 nucleotide sequence: TGTGCCAGCACCCAGACTAGCGAGGGCGAGACTCAGTACTTC.

The chain combines TRBV5-1 with TRBJ1-2; TRBD1 might be the D (6 bases). The CDR3 spans 15 residues. From germline, CDR1 is SGHRS and CDR2 YFSETQ. Trimming cost V 5 bases and J 3 bases, with 17 bases left between them. CDR3: CASRGGGRLDYGYTF. CDR3 DNA: TGCGCCAGCAGAGGAGGGGGGCGACTGGACTATGGCTACACCTTC. The entire variable domain, with the rest obtained from reference TRBV5-1 and TRBJ1-2, is as follows: KAGVTQTPRYLIKTRGQQVTLSCSPISGHRSVSWYQQTPGQGLQFLFEYFSETQRNKGNFPGRFSGRQFSNSRSEMNVSTLELGDSALYLCASRGGGRLDYGYTFGSGTRLTVV.

This clonotype appeared many times. The chain has TRBV5-5 and TRBJ2-3; TRBD2 might be the D (7 bases). Germline CDR1 and CDR2: SGHKS and YYEKEE (reference sequence). Trimming left V 0 bases short and J 3 bases short, with 20 bases between. This CDR3 has 18 amino acids. CDR3 amino acids: CASSLEARSRGGTDTQYF. In DNA, the CDR3 is TGTGCCAGCAGCTTGGAAGCTAGGAGCAGGGGAGGGACAGATACGCAGTATTTT.

The chain's CDR3 is CSARGSLQETQYF. CDR3 nucleotide sequence: TGCAGTGCGCGTGGATCCCTCCAAGAGACCCAGTACTTC. V is TRBV20-1 and J is TRBJ2-5, with D unresolved. From germline, CDR1 is DFQATT and CDR2 SNEGSKA (reference sequence). The germline V and J ends were trimmed by 6 bases and 1 base, with 12 bases remaining between them. The CDR3 extends over 13 amino acids.

This clonotype was recorded a few times. The chain is built from TRBV20-1 and TRBJ1-1; D gene ambiguous. The CDR3 extends over 11 amino acids. The V and J ends lost 4 bases and 1 base respectively, with 4 bases between them. CDR1 DFQATT and CDR2 SNEGSKA come from the germline V gene (reference sequence). DNA of the CDR3: TGCAGTGCTAAGGAGAACACTGAAGCTTTCTTT. It codes for CSAKENTEAFF.

This clonotype has only a few counts. J is TRBJ1-1 and V is TRBV5-6; D uncertain. The germline gives CDR1 SGHDT, CDR2 YYEEEE. The CDR3 spans 15 residues. V shed 3 bases and J shed 0 bases, with 12 bases lying between them. The CDR3 sequence is CASSWYDGMNTEAFF. The DNA of the CDR3 is TGTGCCAGCAGCTGGTATGACGGAATGAACACTGAAGCTTTCTTT. Looking up the rest from reference TRBV5-6 and TRBJ1-1 gives the full variable domain: DAGVTQSPTHLIKTRGQQVTLRCSPKSGHDTVSWYQQALGQGPQFIFQYYEEEERQRGNFPDRFSGHQFPNYSSELNVNALLLGDSALYLCASSWYDGMNTEAFFGQGTRLTVV.

The V gene is TRBV6-1, the J gene TRBJ1-1; weak D call: TRBD1 (5 bases). This CDR3 is 15 amino acids long. The germline V and J ends were trimmed by 9 bases and 1 base, with 18 bases remaining between them. Germline V lookup: CDR1 MNHNS, CDR2 SASEGT. The CDR3 region has the DNA TGTGCCAGTATACCGGGACTGCGGACGAACACTGAAGCTTTCTTT. Residues: CASIPGLRTNTEAFF.

This chain connects TRBV20-1 to TRBJ1-5; D is possibly TRBD1 (5 bases). Deletions cut 8 bases from V and 5 bases from J, with 19 bases between. The CDR3 spans 14 residues. The V gene's germline CDR1 is DFQATT and CDR2 SNEGSKA (reference sequence). CDR3 sequence reads: CSTSPGGNYQPQHF. Here the CDR3 DNA reads TGCAGTACCTCCCCCGGGGGAAATTATCAGCCCCAGCATTTT.

A few counts support this clonotype. This chain uses TRBV29-1 with TRBJ2-3, with D tentatively TRBD2 (6 bases). V lost 5 bases to trimming and J lost 5 bases, with 14 bases between them. This CDR3 comprises 13 residues. The germline V gene has CDR1 SQVTM and CDR2 ANQGSEA. The CDR3 region is CSVSVGGVDTQYF. The CDR3 DNA sequence: TGCAGCGTTAGTGTTGGAGGGGTAGATACGCAGTATTTT.

This chain uses TRBV12-3 or TRBV12-4 with TRBJ1-2; no firm D call. Trimming removed 3 bases at V and 4 bases at J, with 6 bases between. The CDR3 is 12 residues long. The CDR3 region is CASSFMGYGYTF. The CDR3 nucleotides are TGTGCCAGCAGTTTCATGGGCTATGGCTACACCTTC.

In this sample, this clonotype turned up a few times. The genes are TRBV5-1 and TRBJ2-5; no clear D gene. This CDR3 has 19 residues. Germline CDR1 SGHRS, CDR2 YFSETQ. V dropped 0 bases and J dropped 3 bases, with 24 bases sitting between them. The CDR3 bases are TGCGCCAGCAGCTTGGACCCCGACTGGATAGGGTACCTAAAAGAGACCCAGTACTTC. Translating gives CASSLDPDWIGYLKETQYF.

The chain has TRBV5-5 and TRBJ2-7; a weak D match, TRBD1 (6 bases). Trimming pared 2 bases from V and 3 bases from J, leaving 15 bases between. The CDR3 loop spans 15 amino acids. Germline V CDR1 and CDR2: SGHKS, YYEKEE (reference sequence). The CDR3: CASSFGPGAFYEQYF. The CDR3 region has the DNA TGTGCCAGCAGCTTCGGACCAGGGGCCTTCTACGAGCAGTACTTC.

This clonotype occurred a few times. V and J are TRBV29-1 and TRBJ2-3; D remains ambiguous. The CDR3 is 14 residues long. V shed 7 bases and J shed 2 bases, with 16 bases lying between them. Per the germline V gene, CDR1 is SQVTM and CDR2 is ANQGSEA. CDR3 sequence: CSAVPGVITDTQYF. In DNA, the CDR3 is TGCAGCGCTGTGCCAGGTGTTATCACAGATACGCAGTATTTT.

The rearrangement links TRBV24-1 to TRBJ2-5, with a tentative D call TRBD2 (5 bases). The J call could be wrong; TRBJ2-1 is a better fit for the DNA end. CDR3 length: 12 amino acids. CDR1 and CDR2 (germline): KGHDR, SFDVKD. CDR3 bases: TGTGCCGCCGCGACTGAGGGCAATGAGCAGTTCTTC. This codes for CAAATEGNEQFF.

This clonotype has a handful of counts. The chain couples TRBV7-9 to TRBJ2-3; D is ambiguous. Trimming left V 3 bases short and J 6 bases short, with 10 bases between. The CDR3 spans 13 residues. CDR1 is SEHNR and CDR2 is FQNEAQ in the germline V gene (reference sequence). CDR3 sequence: CASSFRTPDTQYF. The CDR3 DNA reads TGTGCCAGCAGCTTTCGGACCCCGGATACGCAGTATTTT. Full variable domain (missing parts from reference TRBV7-9 and TRBJ2-3): DTGVSQNPRHKITKRGQNVTFRCDPISEHNRLYWYRQTLGQGPEFLTYFQNEAQLEKSRLLSDRFSAERPKGSFSTLEIQRTEQGDSAMYLCASSFRTPDTQYFGPGTRLTVL.

The J gene is TRBJ1-5, the V gene TRBV19, with 7 bases matching TRBD1. The length of the CDR3 is 13 residues. Per the germline V gene, CDR1 is LNHDA and CDR2 is SQIVND (reference sequence). J gave up 6 bases and V 11 bases, and 10 bases lay outside the gene matches. The CDR3 DNA reads TGTGCCTGTACCGACAGGGTAGCTCAGCCCCAGCATTTT. Protein: CACTDRVAQPQHF.